Listed below are T cell receptor beta chains from one sample, sequenced in a study of T-cell memory formation after mild COVID-19. MiXCR was run by TCRdb on the 5' RACE reads, yielding one entry per CDR3 protein. The data hold some 5,700 distinct CDR3 sequences, with roughly 20% observed a single time. What was sequenced was PBMCs or a T cell subset sorted from them (not recorded which). The receptors stem from an adult woman who had mild COVID-19 (a few samples of this study predate the infection). Cell type and time point are not known. The CDR3 runs from the conserved cysteine through the conserved F or W. The D gene is left open where the match is weak. Clone size, where shown, is once, few, many, or a class for clones that have expanded.

J gene | clone size | V gene | D gene | CDR3 protein | CDR3 DNA
TRBJ2-7 | many | TRBV5-6 | NA | CASSLIRLRGSSYEQYF | TGTGCCAGCAGCTTGATAAGGTTACGGGGCAGCTCCTACGAGCAGTACTTC
TRBJ2-1 | NA | TRBV6-2/TRBV6-3 | TRBD1 | CASSPPGQGREQFF | TGTGCCAGCAGCCCGCCGGGACAGGGGAGGGAGCAGTTCTTC
TRBJ1-1 | medium-sized | TRBV27 | NA | CASSSSWGNTEAFF | TGTGCCAGCAGTTCCTCATGGGGAAACACTGAAGCTTTCTTT
TRBJ2-2 | many | TRBV7-6 | TRBD2 | CASSLGASGSNLRGTGELFF | TGTGCCAGCAGCTTAGGCGCTAGCGGGTCAAACCTGAGAGGGACCGGGGAGCTGTTTTTT
TRBJ2-1 | many | TRBV4-1 | NA | CASSQVVSDFEQFF | TGCGCCAGCAGCCAAGTGGTATCAGACTTCGAGCAGTTCTTC
TRBJ2-3 | NA | TRBV6-2/TRBV6-3 | NA | CASSYRARLYADTQYF | TGTGCCAGCAGTTACCGAGCCAGGCTATACGCCGATACGCAGTATTTT
TRBJ1-1 | many | TRBV4-3 | NA | CASSQEVPGHSGDTEAFF | TGCGCCAGCAGCCAAGAAGTTCCGGGGCATAGTGGGGACACTGAAGCTTTCTTT
TRBJ1-1 | many | TRBV7-9 | TRBD1 | CASSSHGTGDPEAFF | TGTGCCAGCAGCAGCCACGGGACAGGGGACCCTGAAGCTTTCTTT
TRBJ2-7 | many | TRBV27 | TRBD2 | CASSPLAGGLYEQYF | TGTGCCAGCAGTCCCCTAGCGGGAGGGCTCTACGAGCAGTACTTC
TRBJ2-3 | many | TRBV7-3 | TRBD2 | CASSLTRPGGNTDTQYF | TGTGCCAGCAGCTTAACGAGGCCGGGGGGTAACACAGATACGCAGTATTTT
TRBJ2-1 | many | TRBV20-1 | NA | CSASSPTSSYNEQFF | TGCAGTGCTAGCAGTCCCACCAGCTCCTACAATGAGCAGTTCTTC
TRBJ1-2 | few | TRBV5-6 | NA | CASSHLTGSGYTF | TGTGCCAGCAGCCATTTGACCGGGAGTGGCTACACCTTC
TRBJ2-1 | many | TRBV9 | TRBD2 | CASSASGGPISSYNEQFF | TGTGCCAGCAGCGCCAGCGGGGGGCCGATCAGCTCCTACAATGAGCAGTTCTTC
TRBJ1-1 | NA | TRBV6-1 | NA | CASSEGVNTEAFF | TGTGCCAGCAGTGAGGGGGTGAACACTGAAGCTTTCTTT
TRBJ2-7 | many | TRBV7-9 | TRBD2 | CASSLVSGTRREQYF | TGTGCCAGCAGCTTAGTTAGCGGGACCCGGCGGGAGCAGTACTTC
TRBJ1-1 | medium-sized | TRBV12-3/TRBV12-4 | NA | CASSPGIFSGFLFPEAFF | TGTGCCAGCAGCCCCGGAATTTTTTCAGGGTTTTTGTTTCCTGAAGCTTTCTTT
TRBJ1-3 | many | TRBV2 | TRBD1 | CASSYRQGASGNTIYF | TGTGCCAGCAGTTATAGACAGGGGGCCTCTGGAAACACCATATATTTT
TRBJ2-1 | many | TRBV5-1 | NA | CASSLDWGEQFF | TGCGCCAGCAGCTTGGATTGGGGGGAGCAGTTCTTC
TRBJ1-5 | many | TRBV20-1 | TRBD1 | CSAREGGDQPQHF | TGCAGTGCTAGAGAAGGGGGCGATCAGCCCCAGCATTTT
TRBJ2-1 | medium-sized | TRBV12-3/TRBV12-4 | NA | CASSSLGRSSSYNEQFF | TGTGCCAGCAGTTCCCTTGGTAGATCCAGCTCCTACAATGAGCAGTTCTTC
TRBJ2-1 | NA | TRBV19 | TRBD2 | CASSIGGGRVLSYNELFF | TGTGCCAGTAGTATAGGGGGCGGGAGGGTTCTTTCGTACAATGAGCTGTTCTTC
TRBJ1-1 | many | TRBV24-1 | NA | CATRAGDTEAFF | TGTGCCACCAGAGCAGGGGACACTGAAGCTTTCTTT
TRBJ2-2 | medium-sized | TRBV6-5 | TRBD2 | CASTPGGGELFF | TGTGCCAGCACCCCGGGGGGCGGGGAGCTGTTTTTT
TRBJ2-7 | many | TRBV25-1 | NA | CASSESRRYGDEQYF | TGTGCCAGCAGTGAGTCCCGCAGGTACGGGGACGAGCAGTACTTC
TRBJ2-3 | many | TRBV28 | NA | CASSPYTGSSDTQYF | TGTGCCAGCAGTCCATATACCGGGTCCTCAGATACGCAGTATTTT
TRBJ2-5 | many | TRBV20-1 | NA | CSARPSAETQYF | TGCAGTGCTAGGCCTAGCGCAGAGACCCAGTACTTC
TRBJ2-7 | many | TRBV2 | TRBD2 | CANQPGRGATYEQYF | TGTGCCAACCAACCGGGGCGGGGGGCGACATACGAGCAGTACTTC
TRBJ2-3 | many | TRBV23-1 | NA | CASRRQVVRSQDTQYF | TGCGCCAGCAGACGACAGGTGGTGCGTTCTCAAGATACGCAGTATTTT
TRBJ2-3 | many | TRBV4-3 | NA | CASSQDPVNTDTQYF | TGCGCCAGCAGCCAAGATCCGGTAAACACAGATACGCAGTATTTT
TRBJ1-5 | medium-sized | TRBV10-3 | NA | CAISESGLGNQPQHF | TGTGCCATCAGTGAGTCAGGGTTGGGCAATCAGCCCCAGCATTTT